This T cell receptor (beta chain) comes out of a study of blood T cells in healthy people across ages. Findings and caveats of the study: In long-lived donors, naive CD4+ cell counts and diversity exceeded those of aged donors.

This clonotype was counted only a few times. As yet, its antigen is unknown. For the second PCR, which ran for about 7 to 11 cycles, a sample-barcoded 5' primer and a J-beta primer mix were used. TCRdb passed the 5' RACE reads through MiXCR, listing each CDR3 protein once. The sample has roughly 700,000 distinct CDR3 sequences; approximately 49% are singletons. The sequencing input was blood. The sequence derives from a woman aged 60-75 years in good health.

Here the CDR3 reads CASSFQLVTSYEQYF. CDR3 in DNA: TGTGCCAGCAGTTTCCAGTTAGTCACGTCCTACGAGCAGTACTTC. The rearrangement joins TRBV12-3 or TRBV12-4 to TRBJ2-7; D unclear. CDR3 length: 15 amino acids. V lost 3 bases and J 1 base, leaving 13 bases between the germline ends.